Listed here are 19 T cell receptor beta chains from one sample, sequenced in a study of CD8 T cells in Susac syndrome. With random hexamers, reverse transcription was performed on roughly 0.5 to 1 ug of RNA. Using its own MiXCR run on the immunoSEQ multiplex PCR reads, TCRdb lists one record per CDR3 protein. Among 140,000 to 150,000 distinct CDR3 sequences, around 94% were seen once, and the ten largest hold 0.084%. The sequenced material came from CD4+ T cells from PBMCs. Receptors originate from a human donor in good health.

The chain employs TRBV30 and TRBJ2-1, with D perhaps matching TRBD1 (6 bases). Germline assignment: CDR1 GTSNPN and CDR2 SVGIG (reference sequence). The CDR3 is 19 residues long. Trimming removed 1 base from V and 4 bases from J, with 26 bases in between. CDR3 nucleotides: TGTGCCTGGAGTGCCCACAGGACAGTTTCGGACGTTCGATACAATGAGCAGTTCTTC. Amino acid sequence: CAWSAHRTVSDVRYNEQFF.

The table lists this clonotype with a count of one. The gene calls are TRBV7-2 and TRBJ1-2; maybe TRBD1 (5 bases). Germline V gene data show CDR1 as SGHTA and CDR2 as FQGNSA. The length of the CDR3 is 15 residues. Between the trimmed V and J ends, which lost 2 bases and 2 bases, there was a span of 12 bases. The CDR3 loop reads CASSLQGEGNYGYTF. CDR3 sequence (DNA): TGTGCCAGCAGCTTACAGGGTGAAGGGAACTATGGCTACACCTTC.

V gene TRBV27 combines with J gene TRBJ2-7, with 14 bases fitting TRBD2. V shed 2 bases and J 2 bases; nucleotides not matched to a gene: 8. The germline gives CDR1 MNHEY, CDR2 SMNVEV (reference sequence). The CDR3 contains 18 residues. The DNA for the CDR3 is TGTGCCAGCAGTTTAATGGGACTAGCGGGAGAAAGGACCTACGAGCAGTACTTC. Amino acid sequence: CASSLMGLAGERTYEQYF.

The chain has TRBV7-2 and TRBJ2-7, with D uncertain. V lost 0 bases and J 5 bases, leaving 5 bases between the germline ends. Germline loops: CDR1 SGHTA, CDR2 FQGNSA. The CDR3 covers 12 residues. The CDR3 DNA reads TGTGCCAGCAGCTTAGCCAGGAACGAGCAGTACTTC. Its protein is CASSLARNEQYF.

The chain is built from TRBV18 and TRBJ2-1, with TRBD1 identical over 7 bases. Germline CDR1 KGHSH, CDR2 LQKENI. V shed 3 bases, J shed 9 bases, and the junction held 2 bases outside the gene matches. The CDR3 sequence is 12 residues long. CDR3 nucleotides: TGTGCCAGCTCACCTTGGACAGGTGAGCAGTTCTTC. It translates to CASSPWTGEQFF.

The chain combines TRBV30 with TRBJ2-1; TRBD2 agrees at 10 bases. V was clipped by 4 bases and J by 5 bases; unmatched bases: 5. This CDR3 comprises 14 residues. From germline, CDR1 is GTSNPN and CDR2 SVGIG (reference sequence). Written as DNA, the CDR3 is TGTGCCTGGACCGGGACTAGCGCACACAATGAGCAGTTCTTC. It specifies CAWTGTSAHNEQFF.

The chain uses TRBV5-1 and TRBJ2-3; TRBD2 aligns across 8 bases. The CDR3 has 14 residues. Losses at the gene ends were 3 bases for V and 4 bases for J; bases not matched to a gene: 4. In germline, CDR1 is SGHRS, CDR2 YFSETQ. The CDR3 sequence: CASSSGLVADTQYF. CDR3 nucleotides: TGCGCCAGCAGCTCGGGACTAGTAGCAGATACGCAGTATTTT. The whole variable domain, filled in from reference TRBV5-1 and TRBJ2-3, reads KAGVTQTPRYLIKTRGQQVTLSCSPISGHRSVSWYQQTPGQGLQFLFEYFSETQRNKGNFPGRFSGRQFSNSRSEMNVSTLELGDSALYLCASSSGLVADTQYFGPGTRLTVL.

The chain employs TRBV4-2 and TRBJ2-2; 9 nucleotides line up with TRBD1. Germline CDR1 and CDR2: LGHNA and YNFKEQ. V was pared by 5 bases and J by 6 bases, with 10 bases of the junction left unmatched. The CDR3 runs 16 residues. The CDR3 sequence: CASSGRDRDLSGELFF. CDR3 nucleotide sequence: TGTGCCAGCAGCGGCCGGGACAGGGATCTCTCCGGGGAGCTGTTTTTT.

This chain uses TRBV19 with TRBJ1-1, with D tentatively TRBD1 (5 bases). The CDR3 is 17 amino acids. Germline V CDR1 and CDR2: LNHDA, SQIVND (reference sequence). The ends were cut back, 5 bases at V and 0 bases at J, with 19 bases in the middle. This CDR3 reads CASSFGMWAGMNTEAFF. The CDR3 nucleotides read TGTGCCAGTAGTTTTGGCATGTGGGCAGGGATGAACACTGAAGCTTTCTTT.

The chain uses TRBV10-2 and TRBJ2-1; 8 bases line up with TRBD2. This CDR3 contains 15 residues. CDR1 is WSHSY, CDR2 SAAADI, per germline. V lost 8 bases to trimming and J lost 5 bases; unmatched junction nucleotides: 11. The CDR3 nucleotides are TGCGCCAGCGGTTTCTTAGCGGGGTTTAACAATGAGCAGTTCTTC. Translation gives CASGFLAGFNNEQFF.

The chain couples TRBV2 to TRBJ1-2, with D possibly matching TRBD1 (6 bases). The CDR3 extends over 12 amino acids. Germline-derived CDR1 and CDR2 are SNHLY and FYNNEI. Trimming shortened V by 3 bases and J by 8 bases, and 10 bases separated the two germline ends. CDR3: CASSEQGNGYTF. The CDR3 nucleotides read TGTGCCAGCAGTGAGCAGGGGAACGGCTACACCTTC.

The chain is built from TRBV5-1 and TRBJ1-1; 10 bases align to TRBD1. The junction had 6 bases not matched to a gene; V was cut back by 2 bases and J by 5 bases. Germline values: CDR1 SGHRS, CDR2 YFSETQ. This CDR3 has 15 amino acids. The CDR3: CASSFGTGVGTEAFF. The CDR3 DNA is TGCGCCAGCAGCTTCGGGACAGGGGTTGGTACTGAAGCTTTCTTT. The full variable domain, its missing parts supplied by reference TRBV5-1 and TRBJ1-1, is KAGVTQTPRYLIKTRGQQVTLSCSPISGHRSVSWYQQTPGQGLQFLFEYFSETQRNKGNFPGRFSGRQFSNSRSEMNVSTLELGDSALYLCASSFGTGVGTEAFFGQGTRLTVV.

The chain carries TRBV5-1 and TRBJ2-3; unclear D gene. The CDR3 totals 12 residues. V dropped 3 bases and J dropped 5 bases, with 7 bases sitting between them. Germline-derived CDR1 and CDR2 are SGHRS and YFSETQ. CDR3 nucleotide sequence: TGCGCCAGCAGCTCTAAGGGAGATACGCAGTATTTT. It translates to CASSSKGDTQYF.

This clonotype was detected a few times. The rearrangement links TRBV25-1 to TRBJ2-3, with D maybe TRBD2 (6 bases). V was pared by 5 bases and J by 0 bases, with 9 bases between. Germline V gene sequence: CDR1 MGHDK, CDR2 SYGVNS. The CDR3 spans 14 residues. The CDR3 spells CASSRSGSTDTQYF. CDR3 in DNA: TGTGCCAGCAGTCGGAGCGGGAGCACAGATACGCAGTATTTT.

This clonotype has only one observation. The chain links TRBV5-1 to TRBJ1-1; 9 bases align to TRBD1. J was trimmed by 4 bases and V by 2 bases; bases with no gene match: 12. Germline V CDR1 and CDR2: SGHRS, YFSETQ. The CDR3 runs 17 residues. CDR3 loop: CASSFYGTRQGGTEAFF. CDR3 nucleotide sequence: TGCGCCAGCAGCTTTTATGGGACAAGACAGGGGGGCACTGAAGCTTTCTTT.

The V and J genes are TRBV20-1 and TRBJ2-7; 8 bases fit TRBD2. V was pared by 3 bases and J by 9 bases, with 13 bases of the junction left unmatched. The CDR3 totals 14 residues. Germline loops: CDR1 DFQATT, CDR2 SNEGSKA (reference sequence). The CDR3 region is CSARATSATGGQYF. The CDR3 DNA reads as TGCAGTGCTAGGGCGACTAGCGCAACAGGCGGGCAGTACTTC.

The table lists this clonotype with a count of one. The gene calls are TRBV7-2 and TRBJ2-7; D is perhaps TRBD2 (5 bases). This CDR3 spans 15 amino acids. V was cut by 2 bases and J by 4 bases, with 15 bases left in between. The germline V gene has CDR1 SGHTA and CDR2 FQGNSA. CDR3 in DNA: TGTGCCAGCAGCTTAAACCCAGCCACTAGTTACGAGCAGTACTTC. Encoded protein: CASSLNPATSYEQYF.

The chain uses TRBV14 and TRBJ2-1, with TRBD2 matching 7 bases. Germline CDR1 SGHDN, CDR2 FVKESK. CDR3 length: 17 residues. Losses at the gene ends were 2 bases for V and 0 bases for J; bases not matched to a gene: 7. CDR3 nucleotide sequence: TGTGCCAGCAGCCAAATAGCGGGTCTGAGCTCCTACAATGAGCAGTTCTTC. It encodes CASSQIAGLSSYNEQFF. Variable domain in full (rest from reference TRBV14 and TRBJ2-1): EAGVTQFPSHSVIEKGQTVTLRCDPISGHDNLYWYRRVMGKEIKFLLHFVKESKQDESGMPNNRFLAERTGGTYSTLKVQPAELEDSGVYFCASSQIAGLSSYNEQFFGPGTRLTVL.

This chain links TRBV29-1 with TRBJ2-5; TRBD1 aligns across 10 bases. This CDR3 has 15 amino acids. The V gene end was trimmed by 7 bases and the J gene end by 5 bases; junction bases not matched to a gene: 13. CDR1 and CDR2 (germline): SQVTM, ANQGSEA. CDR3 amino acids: CSATTGGATGETQYF. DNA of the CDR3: TGCAGCGCTACGACAGGGGGCGCGACGGGCGAGACCCAGTACTTC.